This T cell receptor (beta chain) emerged from a study of beta chain features in type 1 diabetes. About the study: Across every sample, some 110 million sorted cells were examined in total.

What was sequenced were expressed TCRB transcripts, since all of the isolated RNA had been reverse transcribed. The data were produced by immunoSEQ multiplex PCR, yet TCRdb's version contains in-frame clones alone and is incomplete. The profile covers hundreds of thousands of clones, with 15% to 17% appearing a single time and around 0.095% taken by the ten largest. Of note for this clone: Its antigen is not identified.

In all sorted populations, purity surpassed 98%. Study conclusions and caveats: In comparison with healthy donors, patients had naive, central memory and Treg TCRB repertoires that appeared more similar.

The TCR originated in a man aged 18 to 30 in good health. Input material: naive CD4+ T cells from blood.

CDR3: CASSVAVWGQGASGYTF. The CDR3 bases are TGTGCCAGCAGCGTAGCCGTGTGGGGACAGGGGGCGAGTGGCTACACCTTC. The chain joins TRBV9 to TRBJ1-2; TRBD1 agrees at 12 bases. Losses at the gene ends were 0 bases for V and 7 bases for J; bases not matched to a gene: 10. Germline V gives CDR1 SGDLS, CDR2 YYNGEE. This CDR3 contains 17 residues.